The text below deals with one T cell receptor (beta chain). The entry originates in a study of T-cell reconstitution after alpha-beta-depleted transplantation in children. Unique molecular identifiers were incorporated during preparation of the TCRbeta library. TCRdb re-called the PCR reads through MiXCR, storing one row per CDR3 protein. The data show 450,000 to 600,000 distinct CDR3 sequences, about 17% seen once. The length of the CDR3 is 14 residues. Germline V gene lookup returns CDR1 ENHRY and CDR2 SYGVKD. Trimming cost V 2 bases and J 5 bases, with 11 bases left between them. This chain connects TRBV10-3 to TRBJ2-3; possibly TRBD2 for D (6 bases). Sample: PBMCs from the stem cell graft donor, taken from the stem cell graft. The receptor was derived from a human donor who donated a stem cell graft to a child with acute lymphoblastic leukemia. CDR3 in amino acids: CAISETGEIDTQYF. CDR3 DNA sequence: TGTGCCATCAGTGAGACGGGAGAAATAGATACGCAGTATTTT.